This is a list of T cell receptor beta chains from one sample in a study of blood T cell repertoires in COVID-19. The protocol was immunoSEQ multiplex PCR, while the TCRdb copy is restricted to in-frame clones and leaves out a portion. This sample has a few hundred thousand clones; 88% occur once, and the top ten carry more than 0.95%. Sequenced material: PBMCs or T cells enriched from blood (not recorded which). Receptor source: a woman in her late teens or twenties who had recovered from COVID-19. Both conserved end residues are part of each CDR3. The D gene is left open where the match is weak. The size of a clone is reported for some rows only, either as once, few or many, or as a class for expanded clones.

D gene | J gene | V gene | clone size | CDR3 protein | CDR3 DNA
. | TRBJ2-7 | TRBV7-2 | . | CASSGHGSSSYEQYF | TGTGCCAGCAGCGGCCACGGGTCGAGCTCCTACGAGCAGTACTTC
. | TRBJ2-1 | TRBV3-1/TRBV3-2 | few | CASSPRQASYNEQFF | TGTGCCAGCAGCCCTCGACAGGCCTCCTACAATGAGCAGTTCTTC
. | TRBJ2-3 | TRBV29-1 | . | CSGSHSSGTDTQYF | TGCAGCGGCTCGCACAGCTCGGGCACAGATACGCAGTATTTT
. | TRBJ2-1 | TRBV7-9 | . | CASSPLPRDIYNEQFF | TGTGCCAGCAGCCCGCTTCCCCGGGACATTTACAATGAGCAGTTCTTC
TRBD1 | TRBJ2-2 | TRBV27 | . | CASRTLTGGTGELFF | TGTGCCAGCAGGACTCTGACAGGGGGCACCGGGGAGCTGTTTTTT
. | TRBJ1-2 | TRBV4-2 | . | CASTNPTRGYGYTF | TGTGCCAGCACCAATCCCACCCGGGGCTATGGCTACACCTTC
. | TRBJ1-6 | TRBV15 | many | CATSRDLGHRGNSPLHF | TGTGCCACCAGCAGAGATTTGGGCCATCGGGGAAATTCACCCCTCCACTTT
TRBD1 | TRBJ1-2 | TRBV14 | . | CASSQAGPTGRNGYTF | TGTGCCAGCAGCCAAGCGGGGCCGACAGGGAGAAATGGCTACACCTTC
. | TRBJ2-1 | TRBV7-2 | . | CASSLVSGPPYNEQFF | TGTGCCAGCAGCTTAGTAAGCGGACCTCCTTACAATGAGCAGTTCTTC
. | TRBJ1-1 | TRBV20-1 | . | CSARRVTEAFF | TGCAGTGCTAGGAGGGTGACTGAAGCTTTCTTT
TRBD1 | TRBJ1-3 | TRBV7-2 | . | CASSRDSSGNTIYF | TGTGCCAGCAGCCGGGACAGCTCTGGAAACACCATATATTTT
. | TRBJ2-5 | TRBV5-1 | . | CASSLTVYRDQETQYF | TGCGCCAGCAGCCTAACCGTATACAGAGACCAAGAGACCCAGTACTTC
. | TRBJ1-6 | TRBV2 | few | CASSPDGKNSPLHF | TGTGCCAGCAGCCCGGACGGGAAAAATTCACCCCTCCACTTT
. | TRBJ1-2 | TRBV28 | once | CASSLQGSNGYTF | TGTGCCAGCAGCTTACAGGGTAGCAATGGCTACACCTTC
TRBD1 | TRBJ1-4 | TRBV4-1 | . | CASSQVQGRSEKLFF | TGCGCCAGCAGCCAAGTACAGGGGAGGAGTGAAAAACTGTTTTTT
. | TRBJ1-2 | TRBV11-2 | . | CASSPDSNYGYTF | TGTGCCAGCAGCCCGGACAGTAACTATGGCTACACCTTC
. | TRBJ1-1 | TRBV27 | few | CASRSGWMNTEAFF | TGTGCCAGCAGATCAGGGTGGATGAACACTGAAGCTTTCTTT
. | TRBJ2-6 | TRBV6-6 | . | CASSRDPGVLGANVLTF | TGTGCCAGCAGTCGGGACCCAGGGGTTCTGGGGGCCAACGTCCTGACTTTC
. | TRBJ1-2 | TRBV7-6 | once | CASGTRTDGTGYTF | TGTGCCAGCGGGACTAGGACGGACGGGACGGGCTACACCTTC
TRBD1 | TRBJ1-2 | TRBV10-2 | . | CASSEGQGARNYGYTF | TGCGCCAGCAGTGAGGGACAGGGGGCTAGAAACTATGGCTACACCTTC
TRBD1 | TRBJ2-3 | TRBV7-2 | . | CASSVRDSRTDTQYF | TGTGCCAGCAGCGTCCGGGACAGCCGCACAGATACGCAGTATTTT
. | TRBJ2-3 | TRBV7-9 | . | CASSLGGDRTDTQYF | TGTGCCAGCAGCTTAGGCGGGGACCGCACAGATACGCAGTATTTT
TRBD2 | TRBJ2-3 | TRBV12-3/TRBV12-4 | once | CAILAFNTDTQYF | TGTGCCATACTAGCGTTCAACACAGATACGCAGTATTTT
. | TRBJ1-5 | TRBV10-1 | . | CASGEGDQPQHF | TGCGCCAGCGGCGAGGGGGATCAGCCCCAGCATTTT
. | TRBJ2-2 | TRBV27 | . | CASSPDGAGELFF | TGTGCCAGCAGTCCTGACGGAGCCGGGGAGCTGTTTTTT
. | TRBJ2-3 | TRBV2 | . | CASTAGSGYLDTQYF | TGTGCCAGCACCGCGGGGTCCGGCTATTTGGATACGCAGTATTTT
TRBD1 | TRBJ1-1 | TRBV7-9 | . | CASSSGTGEAFF | TGTGCCAGCAGCTCCGGGACAGGGGAAGCTTTCTTT
TRBD1 | TRBJ1-1 | TRBV28 | . | CASRQGVGTEAFF | TGTGCCAGCAGACAGGGGGTAGGGACTGAAGCTTTCTTT
TRBD1 | TRBJ1-4 | TRBV4-1 | . | CASSQDPQGMGEKLFF | TGCGCCAGCAGCCAAGATCCACAGGGGATGGGGGAAAAACTGTTTTTT
. | TRBJ1-4 | TRBV7-9 | . | CAYLAGAGEKLFF | TGTGCCTATTTAGCGGGGGCCGGTGAAAAACTGTTTTTT
TRBD1 | TRBJ1-6 | TRBV5-1 | . | CASSLAGTGDSPLHF | TGCGCCAGCAGCTTGGCCGGGACAGGGGATTCACCCCTCCACTTT
. | TRBJ2-3 | TRBV2 | . | CASIPNADTQYF | TGTGCCAGCATCCCTAACGCAGATACGCAGTATTTT
TRBD1 | TRBJ2-1 | TRBV24-1 | . | CATTGTGLYEQFF | TGTGCCACCACCGGGACAGGGTTGTATGAGCAGTTCTTC
. | TRBJ1-1 | TRBV6-5 | . | CASSYSGRMNTEAFF | TGTGCCAGCAGTTACTCGGGCAGAATGAACACTGAAGCTTTCTTT
TRBD1 | TRBJ1-2 | TRBV10-1 | . | CAKAPDRDWCGYTF | TGCGCTAAAGCCCCGGACAGGGATTGGTGTGGCTACACCTTC
TRBD2 | TRBJ2-1 | TRBV30 | . | CAWSVRRASGGDNEQFF | TGTGCCTGGAGTGTACGTAGGGCTAGCGGGGGAGACAATGAGCAGTTCTTC
TRBD1 | TRBJ1-6 | TRBV27 | few | CASSLGTGPFSPLHF | TGTGCCAGCAGTTTAGGGACAGGGCCTTTTTCACCCCTCCACTTT
TRBD1 | TRBJ1-2 | TRBV2 | . | CASPGQGNYGYTF | TGTGCCAGTCCGGGACAGGGAAACTATGGCTACACCTTC
TRBD2 | TRBJ2-3 | TRBV5-1 | . | CASRAGTSPTDTQYF | TGCGCCAGCAGGGCCGGGACTAGCCCCACAGATACGCAGTATTTT
. | TRBJ1-2 | TRBV20-1 | . | CSAVVRYGYTF | TGCAGTGCTGTGGTGCGCTATGGCTACACCTTC
. | TRBJ2-1 | TRBV18 | . | CASSSTESYNEQFF | TGTGCCAGCTCATCAACAGAGTCCTACAATGAGCAGTTCTTC
TRBD1 | TRBJ1-1 | TRBV7-9 | . | CASSLRGGQGRTEAFF | TGTGCCAGCAGCTTACGTGGGGGACAGGGGAGAACTGAAGCTTTCTTT
. | TRBJ1-3 | TRBV9 | . | CASSVGGRVGSGNTIYF | TGTGCCAGCAGCGTAGGAGGCCGGGTCGGCTCTGGAAACACCATATATTTT
. | TRBJ1-6 | TRBV27 | . | CASSLSALFSYNSPLHF | TGTGCCAGCAGTTTATCCGCACTGTTCTCCTATAATTCACCCCTCCACTTT
. | TRBJ2-2 | TRBV28 | . | CASSFGDLNTGELFF | TGTGCCAGCAGTTTCGGGGATCTAAACACCGGGGAGCTGTTTTTT
TRBD2 | TRBJ2-5 | TRBV7-9 | . | CASSPGAGDQETQYF | TGTGCCAGCAGCCCGGGCGCGGGGGACCAAGAGACCCAGTACTTC
. | TRBJ1-1 | TRBV6-5 | few | CASRSGTFTEAFF | TGTGCCAGCAGATCCGGGACATTCACTGAAGCTTTCTTT
TRBD1 | TRBJ1-1 | TRBV15 | . | CATSRGEGTGMNTEAFF | TGTGCCACCAGCAGAGGGGAAGGGACAGGGATGAACACTGAAGCTTTCTTT
TRBD1 | TRBJ1-6 | TRBV12-5 | few | CASGWGQPQNSPLHF | TGTGCTAGTGGTTGGGGACAGCCCCAAAATTCACCCCTCCACTTT
. | TRBJ1-2 | TRBV29-1 | . | CSVESDSTNYGYTF | TGCAGCGTTGAAAGTGACAGTACTAACTATGGCTACACCTTC